This T cell receptor beta chain was found in a study of cytomegalovirus exposure and HLA in healthy donors. Background on the study: Assignment to the Caucasian-associated ancestry cluster applied to approximately 80% of the approximately 420 genotyped donors. Findings and caveats of the study: CMV serostatus was the only recorded immune exposure for donors. Earlier analysis looked at TCR beta V segments, and most were productive about 90% or about 30% of the time. Association of a missense DCLRE1C variant with TCR beta V- and J-gene trimming was reported in a later analysis.

A note on this clone: What it recognizes is unknown.

This PCR relied on a set of 60 Vbeta primers and 13 Jbeta primers. The repertoire was sequenced with immunoSEQ multiplex PCR; TCRdb's copy has only in-frame clones and lacks some. The table includes over 100,000 clones, nearly 80% detected once. The germline gives CDR1 SEHNR, CDR2 FQNEAQ (reference sequence). The CDR3 spans 16 residues. V lost 1 base to trimming and J lost 5 bases; unmatched junction nucleotides: 8. The receptor was derived from a woman in her 30s in good health and CMV-seropositive. Sequencing was done on a sample of PBMCs. This rearrangement joins TRBV7-9 to TRBJ2-1, with 7 bases identical to TRBD2. The CDR3 region has the DNA TGTGCCAGCAGCTTAGGGCTGGGGCTAGCGGACAATGAGCAGTTCTTC. Encoded protein: CASSLGLGLADNEQFF.